This T cell receptor (beta chain) was identified in a study of blood T cell repertoires in COVID-19. Study-level information: COVID-19 samples from acute and convalescent phases originated in the United States, Italy and Spain. PBMCs, B-cell-depleted T cells, or T cells provided the cDNA or gDNA that made up the material.

The germline CDR1 and CDR2 sequences are SGHAT and FQNNGV. This CDR3 region has 19 residues. V lost 5 bases and J lost 1; bases outside the gene matches: 12. Authors' analysis steps: Amplifying reference gene primers gave estimates of nucleated cell counts. The protocol was immunoSEQ multiplex PCR, while the TCRdb copy is restricted to in-frame clones and leaves out a portion. V, J and clone size reflect that table, while D and trimming were determined from the DNA. Of 150,000 to 180,000 clones in the sample, 91% are singletons; the top ten hold about 0.57%. The gene calls are TRBV11-2 and TRBJ2-3; 13 nucleotides align to TRBD2. The specimen sequenced was peripheral blood. The receptor comes from a man between 45 and 60 years old with acute or convalescent COVID-19. The CDR3 coding sequence is TGTGCCAGCAGCAGGACTAGCGGGGGCCAACGAGGACGCACAGATACGCAGTATTTT. As protein: CASSRTSGGQRGRTDTQYF.